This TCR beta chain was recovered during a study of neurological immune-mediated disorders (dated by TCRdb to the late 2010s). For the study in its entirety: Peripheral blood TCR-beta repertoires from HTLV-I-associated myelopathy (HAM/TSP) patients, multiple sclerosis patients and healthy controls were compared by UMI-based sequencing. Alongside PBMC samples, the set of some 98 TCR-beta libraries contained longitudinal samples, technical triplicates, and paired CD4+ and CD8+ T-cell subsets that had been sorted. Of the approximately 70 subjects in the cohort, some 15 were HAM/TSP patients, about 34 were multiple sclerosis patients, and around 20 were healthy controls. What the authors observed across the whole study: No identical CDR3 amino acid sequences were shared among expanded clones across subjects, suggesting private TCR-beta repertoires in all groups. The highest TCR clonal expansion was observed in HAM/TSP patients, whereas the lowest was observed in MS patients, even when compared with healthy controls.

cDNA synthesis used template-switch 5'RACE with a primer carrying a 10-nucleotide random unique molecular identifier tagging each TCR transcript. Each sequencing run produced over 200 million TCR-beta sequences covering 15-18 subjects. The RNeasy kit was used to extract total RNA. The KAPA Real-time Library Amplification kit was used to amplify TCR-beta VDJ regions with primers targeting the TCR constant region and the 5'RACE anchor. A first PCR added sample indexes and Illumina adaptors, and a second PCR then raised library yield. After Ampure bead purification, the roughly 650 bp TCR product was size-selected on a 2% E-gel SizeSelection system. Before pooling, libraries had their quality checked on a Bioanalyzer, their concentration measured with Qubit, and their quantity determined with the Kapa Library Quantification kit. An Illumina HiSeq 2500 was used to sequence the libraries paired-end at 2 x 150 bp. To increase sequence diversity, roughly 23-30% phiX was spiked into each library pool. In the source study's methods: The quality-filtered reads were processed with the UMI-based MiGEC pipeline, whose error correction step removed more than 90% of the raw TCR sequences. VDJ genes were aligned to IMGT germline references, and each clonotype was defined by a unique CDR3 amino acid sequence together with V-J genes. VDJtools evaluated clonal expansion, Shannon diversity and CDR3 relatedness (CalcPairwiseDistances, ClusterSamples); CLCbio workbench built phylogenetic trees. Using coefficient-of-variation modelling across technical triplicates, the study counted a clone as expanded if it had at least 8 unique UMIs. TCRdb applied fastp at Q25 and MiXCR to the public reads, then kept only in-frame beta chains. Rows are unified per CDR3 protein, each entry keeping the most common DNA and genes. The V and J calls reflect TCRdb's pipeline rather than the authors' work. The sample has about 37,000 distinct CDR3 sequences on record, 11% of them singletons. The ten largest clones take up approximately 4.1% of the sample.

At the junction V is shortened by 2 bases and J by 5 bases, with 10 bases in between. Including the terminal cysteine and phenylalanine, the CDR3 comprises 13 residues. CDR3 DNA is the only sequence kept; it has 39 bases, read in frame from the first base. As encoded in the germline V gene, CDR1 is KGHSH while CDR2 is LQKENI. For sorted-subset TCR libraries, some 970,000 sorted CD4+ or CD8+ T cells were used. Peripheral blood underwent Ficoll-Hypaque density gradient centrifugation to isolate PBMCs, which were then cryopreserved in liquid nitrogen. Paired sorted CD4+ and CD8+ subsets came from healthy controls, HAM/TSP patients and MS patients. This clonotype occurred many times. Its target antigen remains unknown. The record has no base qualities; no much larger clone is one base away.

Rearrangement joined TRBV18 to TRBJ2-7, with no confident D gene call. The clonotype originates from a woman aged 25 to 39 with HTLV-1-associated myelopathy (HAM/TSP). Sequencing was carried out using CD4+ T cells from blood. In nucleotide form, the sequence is TGTGCCAGCTCACCATTTAACAGCAACGAGCAGTACTTC. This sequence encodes CASSPFNSNEQYF.